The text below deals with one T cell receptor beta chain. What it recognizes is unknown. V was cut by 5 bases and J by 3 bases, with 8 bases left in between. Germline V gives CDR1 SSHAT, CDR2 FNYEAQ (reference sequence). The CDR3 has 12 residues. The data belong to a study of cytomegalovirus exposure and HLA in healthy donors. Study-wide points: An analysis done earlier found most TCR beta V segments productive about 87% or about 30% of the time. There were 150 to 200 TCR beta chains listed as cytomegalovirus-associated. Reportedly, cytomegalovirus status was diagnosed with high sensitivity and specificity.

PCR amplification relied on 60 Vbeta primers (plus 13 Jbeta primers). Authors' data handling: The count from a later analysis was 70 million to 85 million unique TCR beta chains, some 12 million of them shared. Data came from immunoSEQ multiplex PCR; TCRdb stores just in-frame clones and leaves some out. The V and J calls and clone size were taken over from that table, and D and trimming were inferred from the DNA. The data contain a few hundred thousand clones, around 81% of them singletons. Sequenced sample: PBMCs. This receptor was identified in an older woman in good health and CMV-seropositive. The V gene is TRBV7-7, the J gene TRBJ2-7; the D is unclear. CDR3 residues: CASSPLGYEQYF. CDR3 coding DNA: TGTGCCAGCAGCCCACTTGGCTACGAGCAGTACTTC.